This T cell receptor (beta chain) emerged from a study of cytomegalovirus exposure and HLA in healthy donors. Study details: Sequencing of 150 million to 200 million T cells in an earlier analysis found around 110 million unique TCR beta sequences. Notes on the study in general: Per published reports, the classifier diagnosed cytomegalovirus status with high specificity and sensitivity. The presence/absence work took it that sequencing depth was about the same across donors. In vitro confirmation showed a few CMV-associated chains to be CMV antigen specific.

The table lists this clone with a count of one. The antigen is undetermined. Primers for the PCR totalled 60 Vbeta and 13 Jbeta. Assay used: immunoSEQ multiplex PCR; TCRdb lists only in-frame clones, some missing. The data hold some 110,000 clones, with roughly 71% observed a single time. This sequence was found in a male donor in good health and CMV-seropositive. The source material was PBMCs.

CDR3 in DNA: TGTGCCAGCAGCTCTCCGGGAGACCAAGAGACCCAGTACTTC. It is translated as CASSSPGDQETQYF. This chain uses TRBV5-7 with TRBJ2-5; D might be TRBD2 (6 bases). TRBV5-7 is designated an ORF whose function remains uncertain. V dropped 3 bases and J dropped 0 bases, with 9 bases sitting between them. This CDR3 has 14 residues.